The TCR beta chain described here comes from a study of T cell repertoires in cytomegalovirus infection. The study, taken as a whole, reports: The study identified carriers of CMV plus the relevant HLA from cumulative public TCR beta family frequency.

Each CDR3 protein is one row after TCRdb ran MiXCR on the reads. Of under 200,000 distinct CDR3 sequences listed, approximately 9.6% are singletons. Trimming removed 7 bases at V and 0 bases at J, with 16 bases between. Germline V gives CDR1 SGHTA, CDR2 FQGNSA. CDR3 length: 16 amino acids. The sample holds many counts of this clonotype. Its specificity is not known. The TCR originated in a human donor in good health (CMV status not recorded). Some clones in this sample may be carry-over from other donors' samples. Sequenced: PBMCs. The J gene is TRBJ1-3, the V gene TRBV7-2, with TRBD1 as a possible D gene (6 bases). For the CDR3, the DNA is TGTGCCAGCAACATACCGGGACAATTCTCTGGAAACACCATATATTTT. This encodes CASNIPGQFSGNTIYF.